One and the same sample provided the 10 T cell receptor beta chains below, sequenced in a study of cytomegalovirus exposure and HLA in healthy donors. Primers for the PCR totalled 60 Vbeta and 13 Jbeta. Sequencing was performed with immunoSEQ multiplex PCR; in TCRdb, only in-frame clones are kept and a portion is missing. The table has fewer than 100,000 clones, under 80% seen once; the top ten hold around 7%. Sequencing was done on a sample of PBMCs. These receptors were obtained from a man aged 40-50 years in good health and CMV-seropositive.

The sample holds a few counts of this clone. The chain links TRBV4-1 to TRBJ2-5, with TRBD1 matching 7 bases. Trimming cost V 4 bases and J 11 bases; bases outside gene matches: 16. Germline V lookup: CDR1 MGHRA, CDR2 YSYEKL. The CDR3 sequence is 15 residues long. In DNA form, the CDR3 reads TGCGCCAGCAGCCCTATGGGTGCTGCCCAGGGGGAGCAGTACTTC. Translating gives CASSPMGAAQGEQYF.

This clone has only one observation. The genes are TRBV7-8 and TRBJ2-1; 8 bases are a match to TRBD2. The junction had 5 bases not matched to a gene; V was cut back by 8 bases and J by 8 bases. Looked up from germline, CDR1 is SGHVS and CDR2 is FQNEAQ. CDR3 length: 12 residues. Here the CDR3 reads CASHTSGDEQFF. The CDR3 DNA sequence: TGTGCCAGCCATACTAGCGGCGATGAGCAGTTCTTC.

The chain combines TRBV7-2 with TRBJ1-1; D possibly corresponds to TRBD1 (5 bases). CDR3 length: 16 residues. The germline gives CDR1 SGHTA, CDR2 FQGNSA. V was clipped by 7 bases and J by 4 bases, with 22 bases between them. The CDR3 nucleotides are TGTGCCAGCATCCAGGGATCTTTAGGGACTCTCACTGAAGCTTTCTTT. It translates to CASIQGSLGTLTEAFF. The entire variable domain, with the rest obtained from reference TRBV7-2 and TRBJ1-1, is as follows: GAGVSQSPSNKVTEKGKDVELRCDPISGHTALYWYRQSLGQGLEFLIYFQGNSAPDKSGLPSDRFSAERTGGSVSTLTIQRTQQEDSAVYLCASIQGSLGTLTEAFFGQGTRLTVV.

This clone showed up just a few times. This chain links TRBV5-1 with TRBJ2-5; possible D gene TRBD1, 7 bases. The germline V gene has CDR1 SGHRS and CDR2 YFSETQ. The CDR3 runs to 13 residues. V was trimmed by 4 bases and J by 2 bases, leaving 9 bases between them. The CDR3 sequence is CASSAGQQETQYF. CDR3 bases: TGCGCCAGCAGCGCGGGACAGCAAGAGACCCAGTACTTC.

Only one count was recorded for this clone. The rearrangement joins TRBV27 to TRBJ2-1; 10 nucleotides agree with TRBD1. Losses at the gene ends were 6 bases for V and 10 bases for J; bases not matched to a gene: 15. Germline V lookup: CDR1 MNHEY, CDR2 SMNVEV (reference sequence). The CDR3 is 16 amino acids. The CDR3 coding sequence is TGTGCCAGCAGCTCCTTCACCGGGACAGGGGATGGGGAGCAGTTCTTC. The encoded protein is CASSSFTGTGDGEQFF.

The chain has TRBV6-4 and TRBJ1-1; D is unclear. V was clipped by 4 bases and J by 0 bases, with 6 bases between them. The CDR3 loop spans 13 amino acids. Germline CDR1 reads MRHNA; CDR2 reads SNTAGT. The CDR3 DNA reads as TGTGCCAGCAGTGCGCGTTTGAACACTGAAGCTTTCTTT. Protein: CASSARLNTEAFF.

This sequence joins TRBV6-5 and TRBJ2-1, with D hard to call. The V gene lost 7 bases and the J gene lost 4 bases, with 11 bases spanning the gap. Germline assignment: CDR1 MNHEY and CDR2 SVGAGI. The length of the CDR3 is 13 residues. The DNA of the CDR3 is TGTGCCAGCACCGACTCGGAGTACAATGAGCAGTTCTTC. It codes for CASTDSEYNEQFF.

The chain has TRBV11-3 and TRBJ2-7, with D maybe TRBD1 (5 bases). This CDR3 has 13 residues. The V and J ends lost 8 bases and 1 base respectively, with 12 bases between them. Germline CDR1 is SGHNT and CDR2 is YENEEA. CDR3 region: CASSKTESYEQYF. The CDR3 bases are TGTGCCAGCTCCAAGACAGAGTCCTACGAGCAGTACTTC.

The V gene is TRBV10-3, the J gene TRBJ2-3; 8 bases match TRBD2. V trimming: 10 bases; J trimming: 4 bases; junction bases outside the gene matches: 7. The CDR3 extends over 13 amino acids. CDR1 is ENHRY and CDR2 is SYGVKD in the germline V gene. CDR3 nucleotide sequence: TGTGCCACCGAGCGGGAGCGCGCAGATACGCAGTATTTT. This translates into CATERERADTQYF.

This chain joins TRBV11-2 and TRBJ2-3; 9 nucleotides agree with TRBD2. The CDR3 loop spans 15 amino acids. V was pared by 5 bases and J by 0 bases, with 3 bases of the junction left unmatched. CDR1 and CDR2 from the germline V gene are SGHAT and FQNNGV. In DNA, the CDR3 is TGTGCCAGCAGCGAGCTAGCGGGGAGCACAGATACGCAGTATTTT. It encodes CASSELAGSTDTQYF.